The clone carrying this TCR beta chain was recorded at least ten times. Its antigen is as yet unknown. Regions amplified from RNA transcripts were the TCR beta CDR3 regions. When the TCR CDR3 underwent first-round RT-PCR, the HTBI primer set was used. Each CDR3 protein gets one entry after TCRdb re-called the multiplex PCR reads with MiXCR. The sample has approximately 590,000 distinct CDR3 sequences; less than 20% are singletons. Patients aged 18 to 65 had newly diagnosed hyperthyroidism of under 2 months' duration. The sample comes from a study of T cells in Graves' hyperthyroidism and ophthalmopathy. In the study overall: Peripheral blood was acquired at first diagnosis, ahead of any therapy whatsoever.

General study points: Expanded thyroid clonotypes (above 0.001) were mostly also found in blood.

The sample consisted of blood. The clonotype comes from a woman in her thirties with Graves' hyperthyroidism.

The CDR3 region is CSAGVHEQYF. CDR3 nucleotides: TGCAGTGCTGGGGTGCACGAGCAGTACTTC. V is TRBV20-1 and J is TRBJ2-7, with D unclear. The CDR3 spans 10 residues. Germline V gene data show CDR1 as DFQATT and CDR2 as SNEGSKA (reference sequence). V shed 5 bases and J shed 5 bases, with 7 bases lying between them.